The T cell receptor beta chain under discussion was sequenced for a study of cytomegalovirus exposure and HLA in healthy donors. Germline V CDR1 and CDR2: MNHNY, SVGAGI (reference sequence). The CDR3 is 16 residues long. V shed 0 bases and J shed 7 bases, with 15 bases lying between them. This clone appeared many times. The PCR employed 60 Vbeta primers together with 13 Jbeta primers. Here immunoSEQ multiplex PCR was the method, and the copy in TCRdb shows in-frame clones only, minus some. This sample has 200,000 to 250,000 clones; roughly 79% occur once, and the top ten carry roughly 0.58%. The TCR comes from a woman in her thirties or forties in good health and CMV-seronegative. The V call is TRBV6-6, the J call TRBJ1-4, with D possibly being TRBD1 (6 bases). The sample consisted of PBMCs. This chain's CDR3 is CASSYSQGMRGEKLFF. The CDR3, as DNA: TGTGCCAGCAGTTACTCGCAGGGGATGAGGGGTGAAAAACTGTTTTTT.